Reported below is one T cell receptor beta chain. This clonotype was seen a handful of times. Its binding antigen is unknown. Per-base qualities were not stored, and no clone one base away is much larger. The sample comes from a study of molecular identifiers for immune sequencing clone quantification (dated by TCRdb to the late 2010s). Notes on the research overall: In a replicate experiment, RNA from roughly 20,000 or 100,000 naive CD8 T cells was split into five aliquots, four of which were sequenced. This methods study used CD8 T cells to benchmark TCR RNA copy counting and molecular-identifier clustering-based TCR repertoire sequencing (MIDCIRS). The paper as a whole reports these results and caveats: Identical TCR molecules sharing a barcode could cause highly expanded clone sizes to be underestimated. Spiked-in Jurkat TCR RNA equivalent to a single cell was reported to be detectable even among over 800,000 naive CD8 T cells. Modeling indicated roughly 3.2 TCR RNA copies recovered per cell, compared with 7.5 to 10 by digital PCR, which implies a capture efficiency of around 29%. In CMV-specific effector cells, clones with more than 20 RNA copies accounted for over 99% of molecules, whereas in naive cells such clones accounted for under 1%. When barcode sub-clustering was omitted, TCR diversity was inflated by chimeric consensus sequences, with chimeras reaching as high as 47%. Spiked-in Jurkat TCR RNA (10 copies' worth), which is not part of the donor repertoire, was contained in the naive libraries.

Naive CD8 T cell libraries were made from about 20,000 to 1,000,000 sorted cells using 10%, 30% or 50% of purified RNA. Naive CD8 T cells were FACS-sorted as CD8+CD4-CCR7+CD45RA+ on a BD FACSAria II into RLT Plus buffer. To test detection sensitivity, Jurkat RNA equal to around nine TCR copies was added to samples of about 20,000-1,000,000 naive CD8 T cells. Enrichment of CD8 T cells was done with RosetteSep CD8+ T Cell Enrichment Cocktail plus Ficoll-Paque, and ACK red cell lysis came afterward. V lost 8 bases and J lost 1 base; the stretch between them is 13 bases long. There are 14 amino acids in the CDR3, from cysteine to phenylalanine inclusive. Only CDR3 DNA is held: 42 bases, read in frame from base 1. The germline V gene supplies CDR1 MDHEN and CDR2 SYDVKM. Library construction relied on PCR. Instrument on record: Illumina HiSeq 4000. Bulk TCR libraries were prepared as previously described, using TCR primers listed in Table S5. Purification of total RNA was performed with the Qiagen AllPrep DNA/RNA kit. Before any analysis, reads coming from multiple sequencing runs of the same library were combined into one pool. For the original study's pipeline: Reads were retained only if the reads had an exact TCR constant sequence, and the retained reads were trimmed to 150 nt and grouped according to their 12-nt molecular barcodes. Reads inside each barcode group were sub-clustered using a 15% Levenshtein threshold, and a quality-weighted consensus sequence was constructed for each RNA molecule. Non-functional sequences were filtered out, along with any lower-count sequence sitting one edit away from another sequence. Barcode sub-clusters with fewer than 20% of the maximum read count were removed, based on fitting two negative binomial distributions. TCRdb trimmed the raw reads at Q25, called clones with MiXCR and kept productive beta chains. Identical CDR3 proteins give one entry, which carries the most common genes and DNA. The V and J calls follow TCRdb's processing rather than the paper's. In this sample the table shows more than 300,000 distinct CDR3 sequences, about a fifth of which occur a single time. The ten largest make up 0.81% of the sample.

Sequences were obtained from naive CD8+ T cells from blood, with Jurkat cell RNA spiked in. Interpreted using the paper, the cell subset or site label stands for: FACS-sorted CD8+CD4-CCR7+CD45RA+ naive T cells. This TCR was sampled from a human donor in good health. Some libraries in this study had Jurkat cell RNA spiked in. Recombination linked TRBV28 to TRBJ2-3, with a tentative D gene TRBD2 over 5 matching bases. The sequence in DNA is TGTGCCAGCGACAAGGAGGCCGGCACAGATACGCAGTATTTT. Protein translation: CASDKEAGTDTQYF.